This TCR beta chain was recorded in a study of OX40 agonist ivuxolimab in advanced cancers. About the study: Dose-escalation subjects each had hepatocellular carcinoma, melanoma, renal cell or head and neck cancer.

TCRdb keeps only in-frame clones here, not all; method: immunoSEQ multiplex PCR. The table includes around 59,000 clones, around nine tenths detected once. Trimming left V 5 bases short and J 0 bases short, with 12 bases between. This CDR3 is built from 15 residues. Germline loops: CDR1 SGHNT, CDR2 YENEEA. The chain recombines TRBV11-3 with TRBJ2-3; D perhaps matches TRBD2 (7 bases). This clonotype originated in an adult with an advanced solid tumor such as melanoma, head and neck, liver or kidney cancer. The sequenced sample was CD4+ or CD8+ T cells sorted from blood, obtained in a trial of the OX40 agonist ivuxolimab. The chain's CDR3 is CASSQGGVSTDTQYF. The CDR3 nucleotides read TGTGCCAGCAGCCAAGGGGGGGTAAGCACAGATACGCAGTATTTT.